These 12 T cell receptor beta chains originate from one sample sequenced in a study of identical twins. Via MiXCR, TCRdb re-called the 5' RACE reads, giving one row per CDR3 protein. Of more than 250,000 distinct CDR3 sequences in the sample, about 8.3% were seen once. The sample also formed part of further work on yellow fever vaccine responses in identical twins.

What was sequenced was memory (CD45RO+) T cells sorted from blood. These TCRs come from a woman aged 18-29 years in good health.

The genes are TRBV5-1 and TRBJ1-2; maybe TRBD1 (6 bases). Germline loops: CDR1 SGHRS, CDR2 YFSETQ. Between the trimmed V and J ends, which lost 4 bases and 4 bases, there was a span of 17 bases. The CDR3 has 15 amino acids. The DNA for the CDR3 is TGCGCCAGCAGCATCCCGGGACAACAGGTCTATGGCTACACCTTC. It translates to CASSIPGQQVYGYTF.

This clonotype showed up many times. V usage is TRBV20-1 and J usage is TRBJ2-1; 11 bases match TRBD2. This CDR3 has 17 residues. V shed 1 base and J 0 bases; nucleotides not matched to a gene: 5. Germline values: CDR1 DFQATT, CDR2 SNEGSKA (reference sequence). For the CDR3, the DNA is TGCAGTGCTAGAGCTCTCACTAGCGGGAGCTCCTACAATGAGCAGTTCTTC. This translates into CSARALTSGSSYNEQFF.

Many counts were recorded for this clonotype. The chain recombines TRBV12-3 or TRBV12-4 with TRBJ2-6; possible D gene TRBD1, 5 bases. Trimming removed 3 bases from V and 4 bases from J, with 13 bases in between. The CDR3 sequence is 16 residues long. CDR3 region: CASSFQQVWGANVLTF. The CDR3 region has the DNA TGTGCCAGCAGTTTTCAACAGGTTTGGGGGGCCAACGTCCTGACTTTC.

This chain connects TRBV20-1 to TRBJ2-1; 8 bases fit TRBD2. CDR3 length equals 13 residues. Germline trimming cut 5 bases from V and 8 bases from J; bases unmatched to any gene: 8. CDR1 is DFQATT, CDR2 SNEGSKA, per germline (reference sequence). Written as DNA, the CDR3 is TGCAGTGCTCCGGGACTAGGGCTGGATGAGCAGTTCTTC. Protein: CSAPGLGLDEQFF.

The chain employs TRBV7-8 and TRBJ1-5, with D possibly TRBD1 on 5 matching bases. Trimming left V 5 bases short and J 4 bases short, with 21 bases between. This CDR3 has 17 amino acids. Germline V gives CDR1 SGHVS, CDR2 FQNEAQ. DNA for the CDR3: TGTGCCAGCAGCACCCTAACAGGAAATCAAGGGAATCAGCCCCAGCATTTT. As protein: CASSTLTGNQGNQPQHF.

This clonotype was seen only a few times. This chain joins TRBV7-9 and TRBJ2-1; 11 bases are shared with TRBD2. The CDR3 consists of 17 residues. Germline-derived CDR1 and CDR2 are SEHNR and FQNEAQ (reference sequence). Trimming removed 1 base from V and 3 bases from J; junction bases left unmatched: 5. DNA of the CDR3: TGTGCCAGCAGCTTAGGGACTAGCGGGTTTTTCTACAATGAGCAGTTCTTC. Amino acid sequence: CASSLGTSGFFYNEQFF.

Only a few counts were recorded for this clonotype. The rearrangement uses TRBV20-1 and TRBJ2-5; D gene ambiguous. The V and J ends lost 3 bases and 2 bases respectively, with 13 bases between them. Germline CDR1 reads DFQATT; CDR2 reads SNEGSKA (reference sequence). The CDR3 consists of 14 residues. DNA of the CDR3: TGCAGTGCTAGGGAACCGGGTCGACAAGAGACCCAGTACTTC. The encoded protein is CSAREPGRQETQYF.

The chain combines TRBV27 with TRBJ2-5; TRBD1 matches at 10 bases. In germline, CDR1 is MNHEY, CDR2 SMNVEV (reference sequence). This CDR3 has 16 residues. Unmatched junction bases numbered 10, after V lost 5 bases and J lost 4 bases. The CDR3 reads CASSLSPGTGVETQYF. In DNA form, the CDR3 reads TGTGCCAGCAGTCTCTCCCCCGGGACAGGGGTAGAGACCCAGTACTTC.

There are a few counts of this clonotype. Germline and junction disagree at one end, which may indicate a read error. This chain joins TRBV6-1 and TRBJ2-5; 8 bases agree with TRBD2. The length of the CDR3 is 15 residues. CDR1 is MNHNS, CDR2 SASEGT, per germline. CDR3 DNA sequence: TGTGCCAGCAGAGAAGCCGGGACTAGAGGGGAGACCCAGTACTTC. It is translated as CASREAGTRGETQYF.

This clonotype was observed many times. This chain links TRBV5-1 with TRBJ2-5, with 10 bases identical to TRBD2. The CDR3 totals 16 residues. CDR1 is SGHRS, CDR2 YFSETQ, per germline. The ends lost 5 bases at V and 2 bases at J; junction bases unmatched: 9. The chain's CDR3 is CASRPGASGGQETQYF. The CDR3 bases are TGCGCCAGCAGACCGGGGGCTAGCGGGGGACAAGAGACCCAGTACTTC.

This clonotype was observed a few times. The gene calls are TRBV6-1 and TRBJ2-5; D gene uncertain. The CDR3 contains 16 residues. The germline V gene encodes CDR1 MNHNS and CDR2 SASEGT. V dropped 5 bases and J dropped 0 bases, with 16 bases sitting between them. The CDR3 DNA reads TGTGCCAGCAGTCCCCCGGCCCGAGAGTACCAAGAGACCCAGTACTTC. Its translation: CASSPPAREYQETQYF.

V usage is TRBV11-3 and J usage is TRBJ2-7; 7 bases map to TRBD1. CDR1 and CDR2 from the germline V gene are SGHNT and YENEEA. The CDR3 sequence is 15 residues long. With 5 bases clipped from V and 2 bases from J, the junction kept 9 bases outside the gene matches. CDR3 in DNA: TGTGCCAGCAGCCCCCAACAGGGGTTCGCCTACGAGCAGTACTTC. Translating it yields CASSPQQGFAYEQYF.